The clone carrying this T cell receptor (beta chain) was seen ten or more times. Its specificity is unknown. The CDR3 is 14 amino acids. With V trimmed by 5 bases and J by 3 bases, 2 bases remained unmatched. The sample originates from a study of CD8 T cells in ankylosing spondylitis. Study-wide points: Significant enrichment of disease-linked clones was reportedly seen in matched ankylosing spondylitis synovial fluid. A subset of motif variants has previously been described in the synovial fluid and blood of reactive arthritis. Several highly homologous variants made up a TCR beta motif, and this motif appeared characteristic of ankylosing spondylitis blood.

Quantitative molecular-barcoded 5'-RACE generated the TCR beta libraries. One entry per CDR3 protein, called by TCRdb with MiXCR from the 5' RACE reads. The sample includes 250,000 to 400,000 distinct CDR3 sequences, approximately 10% of them seen just once. The chain joins TRBV12-3 or TRBV12-4 to TRBJ2-2, with 8 bases identical to TRBD1. This TCR was sampled from a female donor with ankylosing spondylitis or in good health (not recorded which). Sequencing was performed on blood, either unsorted or a sorted T cell fraction (not recorded which). CDR3 sequence (DNA): TGTGCCAGCAGTACGGGACAGGACACCGGGGAGCTGTTTTTT. This encodes CASSTGQDTGELFF.